This TCR beta chain emerged from a study of T cell repertoires in cytomegalovirus infection. Study in general: It was the public TCR beta signatures that indicated both CMV infection and matching HLA type. Study observations and caveats: Within the response measured ex vivo, HLA-C-restricted CMV-specific TCR beta clonotypes were dominant.

TCRdb used MiXCR to reprocess the reads, holding one entry per CDR3 protein. This table has around 280,000 distinct CDR3 sequences, roughly a tenth appearing once. This clonotype was seen repeatedly, ten times or more. Its antigen is as yet unknown. The sequenced sample consisted of PBMCs. This clonotype was sampled from a human donor in good health (CMV status not recorded). Some clones in this sample may be carry-over from other donors' samples.

The CDR3 protein is CASSLWDRGSTDTQYF. DNA of the CDR3: TGCGCCAGCAGCCTATGGGACCGAGGATCCACAGATACGCAGTATTTT. The chain has TRBV4-1 and TRBJ2-3; D possibly uses TRBD1 or TRBD2 (5 bases each). The V end was cut by 4 bases, the J end by 2 bases, with 16 bases between. The CDR3 consists of 16 residues. The V gene's germline CDR1 is MGHRA and CDR2 YSYEKL.